Each of the 23 T cell receptor beta chains below was sequenced from the same sample in a study of PD-L1 blockade in urothelial cancer. Sequencing was performed with immunoSEQ multiplex PCR; in TCRdb, only in-frame clones are kept and a portion is missing. Of about 22,000 clones in the sample, 90% to 95% were seen once. The time point is: peripheral blood 6 weeks after treatment start. The specimen comprised PBMCs, sampled around atezolizumab (anti-PD-L1) treatment. These receptor sequences come from a woman aged 60 to 75 with urothelial cancer.

The chain uses TRBV19 and TRBJ1-1; D unclear. Germline CDR1 is LNHDA and CDR2 is SQIVND (reference sequence). The CDR3 totals 14 residues. Trimming took 3 bases from V and 0 from J, leaving 8 bases between them. In DNA form, the CDR3 reads TGTGCCAGTAGTATTGGCCTCATGAACACTGAAGCTTTCTTT. Its translation is CASSIGLMNTEAFF.

V gene TRBV19 combines with J gene TRBJ2-1; 9 positions match TRBD2. The V segment lost 7 bases and the J segment 5 bases; nucleotides outside the gene matches: 9. This CDR3 spans 15 amino acids. Per germline, CDR1 LNHDA and CDR2 SQIVND (reference sequence). CDR3 in amino acids: CASNGGLAVHNEQFF. CDR3 sequence (DNA): TGTGCCAGTAATGGGGGACTAGCTGTCCACAATGAGCAGTTCTTC.

The CDR3 bases are TGTGCCAGCAGTTTAACAGGGGCGAACACCGGGGAGCTGTTTTTT. It yields the protein CASSLTGANTGELFF. The chain uses TRBV27 and TRBJ2-2; 7 bases are a match to TRBD1. The CDR3 runs to 15 residues. V lost 2 bases and J lost 0; bases outside the gene matches: 0. Germline V gene sequence: CDR1 MNHEY, CDR2 SMNVEV (reference sequence).

The chain employs TRBV5-6 and TRBJ2-5, with TRBD1 as a possible D gene (6 bases). Trimming took 4 bases from V and 4 from J, leaving 11 bases between them. This CDR3 is built from 13 residues. Germline loops: CDR1 SGHDT, CDR2 YYEEEE. In DNA form, the CDR3 reads TGTGCCAGCAGCAATTTAGGGGGAGAGACCCAGTACTTC. Amino acids: CASSNLGGETQYF.

The CDR3 loop reads CAIRGTGENSYEQYF. CDR3 nucleotides: TGTGCCATCAGAGGGACAGGGGAAAACTCCTACGAGCAGTACTTC. This sequence joins TRBV10-3 and TRBJ2-7, with 10 nucleotides matching TRBD1. The V gene end was trimmed by 6 bases and the J gene end by 0 bases; junction bases not matched to a gene: 5. Germline lookup yields CDR1 ENHRY and CDR2 SYGVKD. The CDR3 is made up of 15 amino acids.

The CDR3 spells CSVELGRGYEQYF. In DNA, the CDR3 is TGCAGCGTTGAACTGGGCAGGGGGTACGAGCAGTACTTC. The J gene is TRBJ2-7, the V gene TRBV29-1, with 7 bases lining up with TRBD1. V shed 2 bases and J 4 bases; nucleotides not matched to a gene: 5. This CDR3 contains 13 residues. Per germline, CDR1 SQVTM and CDR2 ANQGSEA.

The chain is built from TRBV4-3 and TRBJ2-3; the D is unclear. With 2 bases removed from V and 4 bases from J, the gap between germline ends came to 13 bases. The CDR3 contains 15 residues. CDR1 and CDR2 (germline): LGHNA, YSLEER. This CDR3 reads CASSQHRRSADTQYF. CDR3 DNA sequence: TGCGCCAGCAGCCAACACCGACGGAGTGCAGATACGCAGTATTTT.

The genes are TRBV7-9 and TRBJ2-3, with TRBD2 matching 11 bases. Germline V gives CDR1 SEHNR, CDR2 FQNEAQ (reference sequence). V lost 5 bases, J lost 4 bases, and 5 bases stayed unmatched. The CDR3 loop spans 15 amino acids. CDR3 bases: TGTGCCAGCAGCGAAATAGCGGGGGGGCCAGATACGCAGTATTTT. It translates to CASSEIAGGPDTQYF.

V usage is TRBV19 and J usage is TRBJ2-7; 14 bases line up with TRBD2. The CDR3 runs to 17 residues. V shed 6 bases, J shed 6 bases, and the junction held 13 bases outside the gene matches. Germline V gene lookup returns CDR1 LNHDA and CDR2 SQIVND (reference sequence). The CDR3 sequence: CASSPGLAGEPPGEQYF. The CDR3 bases are TGTGCCAGTAGCCCGGGACTAGCGGGGGAGCCCCCCGGCGAGCAGTACTTC.

The chain uses TRBV27 and TRBJ2-7; perhaps TRBD1 as D (5 bases). Trimming pared 3 bases from V and 3 bases from J, leaving 12 bases between. The CDR3 is 14 amino acids. Germline CDR1 MNHEY, CDR2 SMNVEV (reference sequence). The CDR3 spells CASSFGPQGYEQYF. The CDR3 region has the DNA TGTGCCAGCAGTTTTGGTCCCCAGGGCTACGAGCAGTACTTC.

The chain couples TRBV19 to TRBJ1-1, with D possibly TRBD1 on 6 matching bases. The CDR3 spans 14 residues. Looked up from germline, CDR1 is LNHDA and CDR2 is SQIVND (reference sequence). V lost 3 bases and J lost 5, with 13 bases in between. The CDR3 DNA reads as TGTGCCAGTAGTATCAGGGGCGGTGGAACTGAAGCTTTCTTT. Amino acids: CASSIRGGGTEAFF. The complete variable domain, with remaining parts taken from reference TRBV19 and TRBJ1-1, reads DGGITQSPKYLFRKEGQNVTLSCEQNLNHDAMYWYRQDPGQGLRLIYYSQIVNDFQKGDIAEGYSVSREKKESFPLTVTSAQKNPTAFYLCASSIRGGGTEAFFGQGTRLTVV.

Judged by abundance, this clone is medium-sized. This chain uses TRBV7-2 with TRBJ2-2, with no clear D. V lost 1 base to trimming and J lost 6 bases, with 15 bases between them. Germline values: CDR1 SGHTA, CDR2 FQGNSA. The length of the CDR3 is 16 residues. CDR3 amino acids: CASSLVEAALAGELFF. For the CDR3, the DNA is TGTGCCAGCAGCTTAGTAGAGGCGGCCCTCGCCGGGGAGCTGTTTTTT.

The J gene is TRBJ2-2, the V gene TRBV11-3; D ambiguous. The CDR3 sequence is 14 residues long. Germline assignment: CDR1 SGHNT and CDR2 YENEEA. With 1 base removed from V and 0 bases from J, the gap between germline ends came to 3 bases. CDR3 loop: CASSLATNTGELFF. In DNA, the CDR3 is TGTGCCAGCAGCTTAGCAACGAACACCGGGGAGCTGTTTTTT.

The chain carries TRBV5-1 and TRBJ2-7; tentative D call: TRBD1 (5 bases). The CDR3 has 15 residues. V lost 5 bases and J lost 3, with 18 bases in between. CDR1 and CDR2 from the germline V gene are SGHRS and YFSETQ. The CDR3 protein is CASRPDNYEIYEQYF. CDR3 DNA: TGCGCCAGCAGGCCGGACAACTACGAGATCTACGAGCAGTACTTC.

This clone came up once. J is TRBJ1-1 and V is TRBV5-4; the D gene is possibly TRBD1 (6 bases). The V end was cut by 4 bases, the J end by 2 bases, with 18 bases between. The CDR3 totals 16 residues. CDR1 is SGHNT and CDR2 is YYREEE in the germline V gene (reference sequence). The CDR3 DNA follows: TGTGCCAGCAGCCCCCGGACAGCTACACGCAACACTGAAGCTTTCTTT. Its protein is CASSPRTATRNTEAFF.

The chain couples TRBV11-3 to TRBJ1-3; no reliable D call. V was trimmed by 0 bases and J by 0 bases, leaving 12 bases between them. Germline lookup yields CDR1 SGHNT and CDR2 YENEEA. The CDR3 contains 17 residues. DNA for the CDR3: TGTGCCAGCAGCTTAGATTCGAGAGGCCGCTCTGGAAACACCATATATTTT. Protein product: CASSLDSRGRSGNTIYF.

Of note for this clone: At one boundary the junction diverges from the germline segment, which might be a read error. This sequence joins TRBV7-9 and TRBJ2-1; TRBD1 might be the D (5 bases). Germline V gene sequence: CDR1 SEHNR, CDR2 FQNEAQ (reference sequence). The CDR3 runs to 12 residues. The CDR3 nucleotides are TGTGCCAGCAGCTTAGGCACCAGGGAACGGGTCTTC. Translation gives CASSLGTRERVF.

The J gene is TRBJ1-2, the V gene TRBV19; 8 nucleotides agree with TRBD1. Germline V CDR1 and CDR2: LNHDA, SQIVND (reference sequence). Trimming at V came to 3 bases and at J to 9 bases, leaving 15 bases not matched to a gene. The CDR3 extends over 16 amino acids. Here the CDR3 reads CASSILHTDRGGSYTF. As DNA, the CDR3 is TGTGCCAGTAGTATTCTTCACACCGACAGGGGCGGGAGCTACACCTTC.

The genes are TRBV6-1 and TRBJ2-7; 8 bases line up with TRBD1. The germline V gene has CDR1 MNHNS and CDR2 SASEGT. This CDR3 contains 15 residues. V lost 3 bases, J lost 9 bases, and 13 bases stayed unmatched. The CDR3 protein is CASSDRRTGTVGQYF. DNA of the CDR3: TGTGCCAGCAGTGATCGTCGGACAGGGACCGTGGGGCAGTACTTC.

The rearrangement links TRBV9 to TRBJ2-7, with 10 bases matching TRBD2. This CDR3 has 16 residues. Germline CDR1 is SGDLS and CDR2 is YYNGEE. V gave up 0 bases and J gave up 4 bases; unmatched junction bases: 7. The CDR3 loop is CASSVAAASGRYEQYF. CDR3 sequence (DNA): TGTGCCAGCAGCGTAGCTGCGGCTAGCGGGAGATACGAGCAGTACTTC.

The chain employs TRBV18 and TRBJ1-5, with 9 bases identical to TRBD1. CDR3 length: 14 amino acids. V was pared by 6 bases and J by 4 bases, with 4 bases of the junction left unmatched. Germline-derived CDR1 and CDR2 are KGHSH and LQKENI. The DNA for the CDR3 is TGTGCCAGCTCTCCAGGACAGGGGAATCAGCCCCAGCATTTT. Its translation is CASSPGQGNQPQHF. The full variable domain, completed using reference TRBV18 and TRBJ1-5, is NAGVMQNPRHLVRRRGQEARLRCSPMKGHSHVYWYRQLPEEGLKFMVYLQKENIIDESGMPKERFSAEFPKEGPSILRIQQVVRGDSAAYFCASSPGQGNQPQHFGDGTRLSIL.

The J gene is TRBJ2-2, the V gene TRBV15; a possible D gene is TRBD1 (5 bases). V was shortened by 2 bases and J by 6 bases, with 10 bases between the two germline ends. Germline V lookup: CDR1 LNHNV, CDR2 YYDKDF (reference sequence). The CDR3 loop spans 14 amino acids. CDR3 DNA: TGTGCCACCAGCAGAATTAGGGGCGCCGGGGAGCTGTTTTTT. Residues: CATSRIRGAGELFF.

The chain combines TRBV9 with TRBJ2-7; 7 nucleotides line up with TRBD1. Germline lookup yields CDR1 SGDLS and CDR2 YYNGEE. Germline trimming cut 4 bases from V and 2 bases from J; bases unmatched to any gene: 6. The CDR3 spans 14 residues. CDR3 in DNA: TGTGCCAGCAGCCCCGCCGGGACAGCCTACGAGCAGTACTTC. The encoded protein is CASSPAGTAYEQYF.